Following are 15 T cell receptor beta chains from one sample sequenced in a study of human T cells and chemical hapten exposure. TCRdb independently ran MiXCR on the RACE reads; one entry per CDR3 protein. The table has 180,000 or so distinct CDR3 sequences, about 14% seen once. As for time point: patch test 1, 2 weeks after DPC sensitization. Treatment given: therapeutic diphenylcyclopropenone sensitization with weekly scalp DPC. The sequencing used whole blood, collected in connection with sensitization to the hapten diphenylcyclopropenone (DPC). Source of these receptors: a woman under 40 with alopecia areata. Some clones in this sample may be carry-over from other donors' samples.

The CDR3: CASSRTIYGYTF. CDR3 DNA sequence: TGTGCCAGCAGTCGGACAATCTATGGCTACACCTTC. The genes are TRBV28 and TRBJ1-2; weak D call: TRBD1 (5 bases). Trimming shortened V by 5 bases and J by 4 bases, and 8 bases separated the two germline ends. Germline CDR1 MDHEN, CDR2 SYDVKM. This CDR3 has 12 residues.

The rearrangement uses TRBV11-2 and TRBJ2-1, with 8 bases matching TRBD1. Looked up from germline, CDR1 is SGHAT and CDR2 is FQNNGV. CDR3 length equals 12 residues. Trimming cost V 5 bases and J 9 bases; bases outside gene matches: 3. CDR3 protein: CASSPGGREQFF. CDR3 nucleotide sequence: TGTGCCAGCAGCCCAGGGGGCCGTGAGCAGTTCTTC.

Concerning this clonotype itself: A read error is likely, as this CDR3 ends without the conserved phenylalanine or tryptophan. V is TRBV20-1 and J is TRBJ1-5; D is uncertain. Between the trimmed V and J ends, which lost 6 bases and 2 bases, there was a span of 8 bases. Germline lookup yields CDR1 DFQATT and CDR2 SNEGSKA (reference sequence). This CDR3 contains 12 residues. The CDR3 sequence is CSARRGNQPQHL. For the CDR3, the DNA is TGCAGTGCCCGTAGGGGCAATCAGCCCCAGCATCTT.

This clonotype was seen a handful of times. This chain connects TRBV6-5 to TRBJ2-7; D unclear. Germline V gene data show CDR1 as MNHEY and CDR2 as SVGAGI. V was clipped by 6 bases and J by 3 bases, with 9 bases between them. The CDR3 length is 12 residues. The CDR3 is CASRDLNYEQYF. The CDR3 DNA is TGTGCCAGCAGGGATCTCAACTACGAGCAGTACTTC.

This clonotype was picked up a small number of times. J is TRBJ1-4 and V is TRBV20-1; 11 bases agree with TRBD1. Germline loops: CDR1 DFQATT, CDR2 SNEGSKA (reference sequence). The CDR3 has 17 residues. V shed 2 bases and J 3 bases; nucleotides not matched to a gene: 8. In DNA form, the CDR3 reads TGCAGTGCTAGAAACACCCCGGGACAGGGGGCTAATGAAAAACTGTTTTTT. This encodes CSARNTPGQGANEKLFF.

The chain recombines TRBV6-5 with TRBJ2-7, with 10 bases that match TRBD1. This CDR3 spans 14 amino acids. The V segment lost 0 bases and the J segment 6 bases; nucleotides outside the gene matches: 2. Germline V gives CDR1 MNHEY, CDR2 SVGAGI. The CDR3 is CASSYSTGGFEQYF. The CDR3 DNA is TGTGCCAGCAGTTACTCGACAGGGGGCTTCGAGCAGTACTTC.

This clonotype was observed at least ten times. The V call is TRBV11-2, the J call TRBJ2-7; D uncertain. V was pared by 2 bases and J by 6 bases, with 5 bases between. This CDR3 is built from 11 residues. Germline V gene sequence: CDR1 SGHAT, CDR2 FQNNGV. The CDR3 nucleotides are TGTGCCAGCAGCTTATCGGGCGAGCAGTACTTC. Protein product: CASSLSGEQYF.

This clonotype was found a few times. CDR3 amino acids: CASSQDGNEAFF. The CDR3 coding sequence is TGTGCCAGCAGCCAAGATGGGAATGAAGCTTTCTTT. The J gene is TRBJ1-1, the V gene TRBV4-2; D ambiguous. The CDR3 sequence is 12 residues long. In germline, CDR1 is LGHNA, CDR2 YNFKEQ. V gave up 0 bases and J gave up 7 bases, with 6 bases separating them.

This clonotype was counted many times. DNA for the CDR3: TGTGCCAGCTCGCAGACGTCCGATAGCAATCAGCCCCAGCATTTT. Residues: CASSQTSDSNQPQHF. The V gene is TRBV18, the J gene TRBJ1-5; D is undetermined. The CDR3 spans 15 residues. The germline gives CDR1 KGHSH, CDR2 LQKENI. Between the trimmed V and J ends, which lost 6 bases and 0 bases, there was a span of 12 bases.

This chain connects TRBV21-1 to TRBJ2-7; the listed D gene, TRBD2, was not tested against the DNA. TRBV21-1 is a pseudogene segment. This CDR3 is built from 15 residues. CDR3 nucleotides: TGTGCCAGCAGCAAAGCTAGGAGGTCCTCCTACGAGCAGTACTTC. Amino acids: CASSKARRSSYEQYF.

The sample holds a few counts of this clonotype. The CDR3 DNA sequence: TGTGCCAGCAGTCCCCGGACAGGAAGGAATGAAAAACTGTTTTTT. It codes for CASSPRTGRNEKLFF. The V and J genes are TRBV12-3 or TRBV12-4 and TRBJ1-4; TRBD1 agrees at 7 bases. This CDR3 has 15 residues. The V gene end was trimmed by 5 bases and the J gene end by 5 bases; junction bases not matched to a gene: 8.

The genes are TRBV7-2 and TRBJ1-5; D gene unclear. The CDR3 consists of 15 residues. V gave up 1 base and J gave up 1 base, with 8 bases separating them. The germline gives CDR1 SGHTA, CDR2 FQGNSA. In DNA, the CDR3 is TGTGCCAGCAGCTTAGAGCCAGCAAGCAATCAGCCCCAGCATTTT. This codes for CASSLEPASNQPQHF.

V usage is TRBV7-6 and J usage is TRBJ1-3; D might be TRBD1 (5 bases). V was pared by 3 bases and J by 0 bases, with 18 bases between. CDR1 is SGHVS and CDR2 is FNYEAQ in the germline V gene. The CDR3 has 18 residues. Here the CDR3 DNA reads TGTGCCAGCAGCTTGGCCGCGACAGTTCGAAGCTCTGGAAACACCATATATTTT. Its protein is CASSLAATVRSSGNTIYF.

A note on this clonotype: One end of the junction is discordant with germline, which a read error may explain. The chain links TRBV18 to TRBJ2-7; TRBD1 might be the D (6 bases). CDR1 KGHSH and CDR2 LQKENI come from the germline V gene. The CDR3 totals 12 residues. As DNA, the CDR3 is TGTGCCAGCCCACCAAACAGGGAGGAGCAGTACTTC. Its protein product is CASPPNREEQYF. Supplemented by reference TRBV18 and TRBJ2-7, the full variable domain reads NAGVMQNPRHLVRRRGQEARLRCSPMKGHSHVYWYRQLPEEGLKFMVYLQKENIIDESGMPKERFSAEFPKEGPSILRIQQVVRGDSAAYFCASPPNREEQYFGPGTRLTVT.

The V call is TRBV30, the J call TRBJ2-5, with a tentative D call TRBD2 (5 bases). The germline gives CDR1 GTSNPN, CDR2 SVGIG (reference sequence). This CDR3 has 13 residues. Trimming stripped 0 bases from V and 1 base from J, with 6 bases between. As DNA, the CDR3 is TGTGCCTGGAGTGTAGGACTCCAAGAGACCCAGTACTTC. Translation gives CAWSVGLQETQYF.